Described below is a single T cell receptor (gamma chain) sequence and its context. This probably arose from a read error, given a far larger clone one base away. At the DNA level, this CDR3 is encoded by other sequences in the same sample as well. This sample was taken from a study of γδ T cells in repeated Plasmodium falciparum infection. Flow sorting of PBMC yielded separate Vgamma9/Vdelta2+ and Vdelta2-negative gammadelta T cell populations for bulk repertoire analysis. The CDR3 consists of 14 residues. Germline V CDR1 and CDR2: GITISATS, ISYDGTV (reference sequence). TCRdb re-called the multiplex PCR reads with CATT. This sample yields some 32,000 gamma-chain clones, of which approximately 1.5% are seen a single time; roughly a fifth belongs to the top ten.

The V gene is TRGV9, but the J gene lacks a call. The sequence derives from a pool of human donors (malaria-infected and uninfected, not separated). Sequencing was carried out using gamma-delta T cells from blood. The DNA of the CDR3 is TGTGCCTTGTGGGAGGTGGGATGGGCCTATAAGAAACTCTTC. Residues: CALWEVGWAYKKLF.